What follows is one T cell receptor beta chain and its context. Its binding antigen is unknown. Base qualities are not recorded, but no much larger clone differs from it by a single base. Conventional CD4 T cells were sorted as CD4+CD127+ cells. AIRE-deficient patients had APECED syndrome. Tconv and Treg cells for TCRbeta sequencing were sorted on a FACSAria flow cytometer. The sorted cells were collected in 5-ml round-bottom polystyrene tubes, and the dry cell pellets were frozen at -80 degrees C prior to sequencing. Including the terminal cysteine and phenylalanine, the CDR3 comprises 14 residues. Just the 42-base CDR3 DNA is kept, in frame starting at base 1. Trimming costs V 0 bases and J 6 bases, and their ends lie 13 bases apart. CDR1 SGHNT and CDR2 YYREEE are derived from the germline V gene (reference sequence). The sample belongs to a study of B cell selection in AIRE deficiency (dated by TCRdb to the late 2010s). At the level of the whole study: A comparison of TCRbeta repertoires of sorted blood CD4+ conventional T cells and regulatory T cells was made between AIRE-deficient patients and healthy controls. The TCR-sequenced cohort comprised about five AIRE-deficient APECED patients and about five healthy control donors.

The paper as a whole reports these results and caveats: Among around 3,700 shared Treg TCRbeta sequences, 30% to 35% were found to be shared only among healthy donors and approximately 9.3% only among patients, suggesting that Treg selection is less efficient in the absence of AIRE. Roughly 30.6% of the Treg TCRbeta sequences shared among healthy donors turned up in patient Tconv cells, suggesting that Treg-biased clones are diverted into the Tconv compartment. Shorter CDR3s were found in shared Treg sequences, reflecting a bias toward rearrangements containing few non-templated nucleotide insertions. Sequencing covered only TCRbeta chains, and about 35% of shared healthy-donor Treg sequences were also present in healthy Tconv, possibly due to differing TCRalpha chains. In AIRE-deficient patients, Tconv and Treg cells had TCRBV gene usage, CDR3 length and TCR diversity comparable to those in healthy donors.

The immunoSEQ platform was used to sequence the TCRbeta chains. As for how the authors treated the data: When conventional T cell repertoires were pooled, patients gave approximately 100,000 distinct in-frame TCRbeta sequences, while healthy donors gave some 1.3x10^5. Treg TCRbeta sequences shared by two or more individuals were defined as public, and these public Treg TCRbeta sequences were subsequently searched for in Tconv repertoires. Group differences were tested with Mann-Whitney U tests and Bonferroni-Dunn correction in GraphPad Prism 7.03. Imported from immuneACCESS, the table was reduced by TCRdb to in-frame sequences with V and J called. These copies leave out some clones; in studies compared against another copy, an unresolved V gene accounts for under half, and the cause of the remainder is not known. V and J calls and clone size are given by that table; D and trimming were obtained from the DNA. For this sample there are 20,000 to 25,000 clones; around 97% appear just once. The ten largest clones take up about 0.19% of the sample.

The source of this sequence is a human donor with AIRE deficiency. This receptor chain uses TRBV5-4 and TRBJ2-7, with the identity of the D gene unclear. Sequencing was carried out using conventional CD4+ T cells sorted from PBMCs. Read as DNA, the sequence is TGTGCCAGCAGCTTGGACGCCAAAGCCCTCGAGCAGTACTTC. The resulting protein is CASSLDAKALEQYF.